This T cell receptor (beta chain) was documented in a study of post-analysis software for immune sequencing data. Whole-study results and caveats: TRBV5-6, TRBV5-1 and TRBV20-1 belonged to a set of about 5 TRBV segments that were more frequent in patients than controls. Controls' normalized Chao1 diversity significantly exceeded that of multiple sclerosis patients. F measure showed strong co-clustering of same-batch samples.

This clonotype has just a few counts. Its antigen is not identified. Libraries were made from TCR beta cDNA, and they carried unique molecular identifiers. In TCRdb, the PCR reads were re-called with MiXCR into one record per CDR3 protein. Of roughly 620,000 distinct CDR3 sequences in the sample, 44% were seen once. The CDR3 sequence is 13 residues long. Germline V lookup: CDR1 DFQATT, CDR2 SNEGSKA (reference sequence). The V end was cut by 3 bases, the J end by 6 bases, with 15 bases between. This TCR was recovered from a girl between 10 and 17 years old with multiple sclerosis. The V gene is TRBV20-1, the J gene TRBJ2-7; D is perhaps TRBD2 (6 bases). Sequenced input: blood. The CDR3 DNA sequence: TGCAGTGCTAGGACGGGACTTTCAACCGAGCAGTACTTC. Translation gives CSARTGLSTEQYF.